This TCR beta chain is drawn from a study of blood T cell repertoires in COVID-19. Study summary: PBMCs, B-cell-depleted T cells, or T cells provided the cDNA or gDNA that made up the material.

With 4 bases removed from V and 2 bases from J, the gap between germline ends came to 16 bases. The CDR3 has 16 residues. The germline V gene encodes CDR1 SEHNR and CDR2 FQNEAQ (reference sequence). The data were produced by immunoSEQ multiplex PCR, yet TCRdb's version contains in-frame clones alone and is incomplete. The sample lists about 59,000 clones, over 75% occurring once. The genes are TRBV7-9 and TRBJ2-3; D not resolved. The TCR originated in an elderly man with acute or convalescent COVID-19. The sample was peripheral blood. The DNA for the CDR3 is TGTGCCAGCAGCTCCAAAAGTACTATCCCCACAGATACGCAGTATTTT. Encoded protein: CASSSKSTIPTDTQYF. Using reference TRBV7-9 and TRBJ2-3 for the parts outside the CDR3, the full variable domain is DTGVSQNPRHKITKRGQNVTFRCDPISEHNRLYWYRQTLGQGPEFLTYFQNEAQLEKSRLLSDRFSAERPKGSFSTLEIQRTEQGDSAMYLCASSSKSTIPTDTQYFGPGTRLTVL.